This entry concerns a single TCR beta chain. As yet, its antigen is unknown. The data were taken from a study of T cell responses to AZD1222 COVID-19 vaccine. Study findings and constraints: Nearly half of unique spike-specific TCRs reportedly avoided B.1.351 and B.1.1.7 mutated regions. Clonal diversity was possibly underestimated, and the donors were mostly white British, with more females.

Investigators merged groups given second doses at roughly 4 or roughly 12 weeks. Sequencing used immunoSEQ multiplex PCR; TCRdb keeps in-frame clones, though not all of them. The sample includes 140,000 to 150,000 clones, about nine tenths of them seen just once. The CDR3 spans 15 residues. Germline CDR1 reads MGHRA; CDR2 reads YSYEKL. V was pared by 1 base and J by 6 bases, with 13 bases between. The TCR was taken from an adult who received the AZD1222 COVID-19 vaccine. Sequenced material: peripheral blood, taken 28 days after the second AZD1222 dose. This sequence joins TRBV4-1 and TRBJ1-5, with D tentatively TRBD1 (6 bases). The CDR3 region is CASSQVVTGSQPQHF. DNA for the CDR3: TGCGCCAGCAGCCAAGTGGTAACAGGGAGTCAGCCCCAGCATTTT.